This TCR beta chain was retrieved from a study of T cells in Graves' hyperthyroidism and ophthalmopathy. Amplified TCR beta CDR3 regions derived from RNA transcripts. The HTBI set primed first-round TCR CDR3 RT-PCR. From the multiplex PCR reads, TCRdb called clonotypes with MiXCR, one entry per CDR3 protein. This sample has 500,000 to 800,000 distinct CDR3 sequences; approximately 42% occur once, and the top ten carry about 7.2%. The study's findings and limits: Among clonotypes expanded in thyroid above 0.001, most were also found in blood. Ophthalmopathy, as predicted by the model, came a median roughly 6.5 months after the prediction. Stable hyperthyroidism was told apart from ophthalmopathy by a model built on 13 V-J features.

Diagnosing involved the use of clinical symptoms, serum thyroxine and TRAb, thyroid ultrasound and orbital computed tomography. V was cut by 0 bases and J by 1 base, with 9 bases left in between. CDR1 LNHDA and CDR2 SQIVND come from the germline V gene (reference sequence). The CDR3 is 15 amino acids. For this clonotype: Its cognate antigen is unknown.

Material: peripheral blood or thyroid tissue (not recorded which). This TCR was sampled from an adult man with Graves' disease, either hyperthyroidism or ophthalmopathy (not recorded which). The chain carries TRBV19 and TRBJ2-5; D unresolved. CDR3 sequence reads: CASSIDWQIQETQYF. CDR3 sequence (DNA): TGTGCCAGTAGTATAGATTGGCAGATCCAAGAGACCCAGTACTTC.